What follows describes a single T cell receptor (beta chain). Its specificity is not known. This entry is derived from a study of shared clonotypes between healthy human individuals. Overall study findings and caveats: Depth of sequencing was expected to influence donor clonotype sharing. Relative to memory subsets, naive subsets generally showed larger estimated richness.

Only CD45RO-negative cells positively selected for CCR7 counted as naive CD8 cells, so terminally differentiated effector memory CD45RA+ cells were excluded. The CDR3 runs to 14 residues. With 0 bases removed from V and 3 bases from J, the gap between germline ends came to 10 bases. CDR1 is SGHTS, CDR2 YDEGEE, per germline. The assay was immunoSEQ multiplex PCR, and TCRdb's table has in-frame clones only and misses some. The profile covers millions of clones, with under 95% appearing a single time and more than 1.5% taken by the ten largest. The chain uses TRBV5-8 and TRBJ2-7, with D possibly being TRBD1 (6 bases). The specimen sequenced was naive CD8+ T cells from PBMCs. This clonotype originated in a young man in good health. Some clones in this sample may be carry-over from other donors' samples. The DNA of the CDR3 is TGTGCCAGCAGCTTGGGAACAGGGTTCTACGAGCAGTACTTC. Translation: CASSLGTGFYEQYF.